Listed here are 4 T cell receptor beta chains from one sample, sequenced in a study of tumor and adjacent non-tumor tissue in lung cancer. The library came from three nested PCR rounds adapted from ARM-PCR protocols. One entry per CDR3 protein results from TCRdb running MiXCR on the multiplex PCR reads. The sample yields roughly 75,000 distinct CDR3 sequences, about two thirds seen once. The template was RNA from unsorted bulk tissue. The normal lung tissue was taken more than 3 cm from the tumor edge. Sequencing was done on a sample of distant non-tumor lung tissue. Receptors originate from a woman in her forties or fifties with non-small cell lung cancer.

Note on this clonotype: This may be a read error, as it is one base from a much larger clone. This chain uses TRBV28 with TRBJ1-5; 8 bases fit TRBD1. Germline V lookup: CDR1 MDHEN, CDR2 SYDVKM. V dropped 7 bases and J dropped 1; count of bases not matched to a gene: 6. The CDR3 runs 15 residues. CDR3 in amino acids: CASNRRQGSNQPQHF. CDR3 nucleotides: TGTGCCAGCAATAGAAGACAGGGGAGCAATCAGCCCCAGCATTTT.

About this clonotype itself: This may stem from a read error, because a much larger clone lies one nucleotide away. J is TRBJ2-7 and V is TRBV6-1; 12 bases map to TRBD2. Per the germline V gene, CDR1 is MNHNS and CDR2 is SASEGT. The CDR3 is 15 residues long. The CDR3 DNA sequence: TGTGCCAGCAGCTGGCTAGCGGGAGGGGGCTACGAGCAGAACTTC. Translating it yields CASSWLAGGGYEQNF.

As for this clonotype: A much larger clone differs from this one at a single base, so this may be a read error. CDR3 sequence: CASRVRRGSNQAQHF. DNA of the CDR3: TGTGCCAGCAGAGTCAGAAGAGGGAGCAATCAGGCCCAGCATTTT. The rearrangement joins TRBV6-5 to TRBJ1-5, with unresolved D. This CDR3 is built from 15 residues. Per the germline V gene, CDR1 is MNHEY and CDR2 is SVGAGI.

This clonotype has ten or more counts. The chain carries TRBV24-1 and TRBJ1-2, with unresolved D. CDR1 and CDR2 (germline): KGHDR, SFDVKD. The CDR3 runs 14 residues. With 4 bases removed from V and 1 base from J, the gap between germline ends came to 9 bases. The CDR3 reads CATSDEQINYGYTF. CDR3 in DNA: TGTGCCACCAGTGACGAACAGATTAACTATGGCTACACCTTC.